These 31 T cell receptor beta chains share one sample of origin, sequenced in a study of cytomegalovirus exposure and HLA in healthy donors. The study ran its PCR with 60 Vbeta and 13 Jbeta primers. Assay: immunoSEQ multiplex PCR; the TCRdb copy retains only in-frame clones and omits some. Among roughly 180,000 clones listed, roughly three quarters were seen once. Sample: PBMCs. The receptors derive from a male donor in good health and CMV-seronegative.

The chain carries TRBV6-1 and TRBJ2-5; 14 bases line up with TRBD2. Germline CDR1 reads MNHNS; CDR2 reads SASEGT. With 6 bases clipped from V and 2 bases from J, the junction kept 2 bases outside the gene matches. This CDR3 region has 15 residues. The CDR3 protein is CASRTSGRGQETQYF. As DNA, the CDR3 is TGTGCCAGCAGGACTAGCGGGAGGGGGCAAGAGACCCAGTACTTC.

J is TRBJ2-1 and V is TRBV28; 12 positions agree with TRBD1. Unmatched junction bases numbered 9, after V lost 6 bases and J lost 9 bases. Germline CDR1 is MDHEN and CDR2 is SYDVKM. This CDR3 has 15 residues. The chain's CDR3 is CASRLPGQGAREQFF. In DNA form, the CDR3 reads TGTGCCAGCAGACTTCCGGGACAGGGGGCCCGTGAGCAGTTCTTC.

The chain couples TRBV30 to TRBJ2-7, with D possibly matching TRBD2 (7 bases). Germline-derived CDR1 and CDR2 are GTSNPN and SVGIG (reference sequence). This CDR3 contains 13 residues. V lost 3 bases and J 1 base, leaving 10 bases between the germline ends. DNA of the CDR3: TGTGCCTGGAGAGCGGGACATTCCTACGAGCAGTACTTC. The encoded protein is CAWRAGHSYEQYF.

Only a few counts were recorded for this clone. The CDR3 is CASSVEWWDSAEDTQYF. The CDR3 DNA sequence: TGTGCCAGCAGCGTAGAGTGGTGGGACAGTGCCGAAGATACGCAGTATTTT. V is TRBV9 and J is TRBJ2-3; 7 nucleotides line up with TRBD1. The J segment lost 5 bases and the V segment lost 0 bases, leaving 12 bases of the junction unmatched. CDR3 length: 17 amino acids. The germline V gene has CDR1 SGDLS and CDR2 YYNGEE.

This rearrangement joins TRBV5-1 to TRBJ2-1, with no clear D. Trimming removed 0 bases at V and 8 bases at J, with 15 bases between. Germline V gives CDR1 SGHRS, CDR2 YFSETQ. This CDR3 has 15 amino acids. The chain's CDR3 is CASSLGLVSYDEQFF. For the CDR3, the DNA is TGCGCCAGCAGCTTGGGGCTCGTATCGTACGATGAGCAGTTCTTC.

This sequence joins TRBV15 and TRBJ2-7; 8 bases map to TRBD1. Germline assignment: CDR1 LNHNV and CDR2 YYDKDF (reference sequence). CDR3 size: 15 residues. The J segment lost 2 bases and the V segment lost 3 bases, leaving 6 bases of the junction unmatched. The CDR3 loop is CATSRHRDRTYEQYF. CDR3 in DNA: TGTGCCACCAGCAGGCACCGGGACAGGACCTACGAGCAGTACTTC.

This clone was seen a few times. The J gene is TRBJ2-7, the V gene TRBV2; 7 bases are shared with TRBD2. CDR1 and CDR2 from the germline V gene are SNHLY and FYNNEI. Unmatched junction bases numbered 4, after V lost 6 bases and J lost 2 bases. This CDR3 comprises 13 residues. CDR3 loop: CASRGAGPYEQYF. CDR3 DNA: TGTGCCAGCAGGGGAGCGGGGCCCTACGAGCAGTACTTC.

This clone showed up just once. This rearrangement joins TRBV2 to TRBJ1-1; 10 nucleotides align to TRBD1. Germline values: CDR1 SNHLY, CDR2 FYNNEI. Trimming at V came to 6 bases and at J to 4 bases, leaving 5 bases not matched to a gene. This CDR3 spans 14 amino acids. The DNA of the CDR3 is TGTGCCAGCAGAGAGACAGGGGGCGGCACTGAAGCTTTCTTT. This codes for CASRETGGGTEAFF.

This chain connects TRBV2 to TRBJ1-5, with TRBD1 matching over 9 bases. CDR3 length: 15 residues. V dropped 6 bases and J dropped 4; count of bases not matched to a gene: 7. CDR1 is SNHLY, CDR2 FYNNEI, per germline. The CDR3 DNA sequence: TGTGCCAGCAGGGAGGGACAGGGCGGGAATCAGCCCCAGCATTTT. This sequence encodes CASREGQGGNQPQHF. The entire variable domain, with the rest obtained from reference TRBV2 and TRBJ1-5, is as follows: EPEVTQTPSHQVTQMGQEVILRCVPISNHLYFYWYRQILGQKVEFLVSFYNNEISEKSEIFDDQFSVERPDGSNFTLKIRSTKLEDSAMYFCASREGQGGNQPQHFGDGTRLSIL.

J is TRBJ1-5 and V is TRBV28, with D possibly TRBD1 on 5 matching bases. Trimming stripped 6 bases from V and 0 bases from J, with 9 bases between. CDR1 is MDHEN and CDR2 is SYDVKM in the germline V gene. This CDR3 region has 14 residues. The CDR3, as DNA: TGTGCCAGCAGCGGGGGTAGTAGCAATCAGCCCCAGCATTTT. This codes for CASSGGSSNQPQHF.

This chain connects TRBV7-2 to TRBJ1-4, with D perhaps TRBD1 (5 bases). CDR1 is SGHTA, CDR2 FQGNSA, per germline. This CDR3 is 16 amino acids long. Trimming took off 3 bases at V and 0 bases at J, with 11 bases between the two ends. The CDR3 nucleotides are TGTGCCAGCAGCTTTAAGGTGACAGCAACTAATGAAAAACTGTTTTTT. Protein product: CASSFKVTATNEKLFF.

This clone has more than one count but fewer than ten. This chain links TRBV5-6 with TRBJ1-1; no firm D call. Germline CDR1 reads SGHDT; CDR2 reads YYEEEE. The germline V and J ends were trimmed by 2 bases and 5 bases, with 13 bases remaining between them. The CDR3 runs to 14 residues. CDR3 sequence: CASSLYSYKTEAFF. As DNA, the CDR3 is TGTGCCAGCAGCTTATACAGTTATAAGACTGAAGCTTTCTTT.

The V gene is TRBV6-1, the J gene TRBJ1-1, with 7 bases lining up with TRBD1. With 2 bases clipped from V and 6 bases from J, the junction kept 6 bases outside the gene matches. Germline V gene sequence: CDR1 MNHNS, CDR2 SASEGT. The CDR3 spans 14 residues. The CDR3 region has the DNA TGTGCCAGCAGTGAATTCACAGGGGCCGCTGAAGCTTTCTTT. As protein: CASSEFTGAAEAFF.

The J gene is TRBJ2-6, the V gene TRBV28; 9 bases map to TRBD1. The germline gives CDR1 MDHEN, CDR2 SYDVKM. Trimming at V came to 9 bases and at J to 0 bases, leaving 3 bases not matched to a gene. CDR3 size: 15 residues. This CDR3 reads CASGQGSSGANVLTF. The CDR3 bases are TGTGCCAGTGGACAGGGGTCCTCTGGGGCCAACGTCCTGACTTTC.

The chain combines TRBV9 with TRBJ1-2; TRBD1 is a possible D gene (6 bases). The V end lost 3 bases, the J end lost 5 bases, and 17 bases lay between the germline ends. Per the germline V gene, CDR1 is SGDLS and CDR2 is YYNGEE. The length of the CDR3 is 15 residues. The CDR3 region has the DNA TGTGCCAGCAGCGCATACGGGACCCAGGGGTATGGCTACACCTTC. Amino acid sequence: CASSAYGTQGYGYTF.

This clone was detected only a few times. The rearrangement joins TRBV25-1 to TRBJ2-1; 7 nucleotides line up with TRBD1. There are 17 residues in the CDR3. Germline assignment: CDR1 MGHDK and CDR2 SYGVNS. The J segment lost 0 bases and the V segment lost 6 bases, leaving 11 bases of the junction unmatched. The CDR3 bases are TGTGCCAGCAGCTCCCTACAGGGGCACAGCTCCTACAATGAGCAGTTCTTC. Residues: CASSSLQGHSSYNEQFF.

CDR3: CAWSVIGASQPQHF. Written as DNA, the CDR3 is TGTGCCTGGAGTGTGATTGGGGCTTCTCAGCCCCAGCATTTT. The V and J genes are TRBV30 and TRBJ1-5; D may be TRBD1 (5 bases). Trimming took 0 bases from V and 6 from J, leaving 12 bases between them. Germline values: CDR1 GTSNPN, CDR2 SVGIG (reference sequence). The CDR3 covers 14 residues. The full variable domain, rest sourced from reference TRBV30 and TRBJ1-5, is SQTIHQWPATLVQPVGSPLSLECTVEGTSNPNLYWYRQAAGRGLQLLFYSVGIGQISSEVPQNLSASRPQDRQFILSSKKLLLSDSGFYLCAWSVIGASQPQHFGDGTRLSIL.

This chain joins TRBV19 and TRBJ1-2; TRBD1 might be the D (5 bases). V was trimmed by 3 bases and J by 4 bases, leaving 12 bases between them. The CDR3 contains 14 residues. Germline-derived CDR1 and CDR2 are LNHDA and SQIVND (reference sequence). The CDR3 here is CASSISLGGYGYTF. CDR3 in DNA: TGTGCCAGTAGTATCTCGCTGGGGGGCTATGGCTACACCTTC.

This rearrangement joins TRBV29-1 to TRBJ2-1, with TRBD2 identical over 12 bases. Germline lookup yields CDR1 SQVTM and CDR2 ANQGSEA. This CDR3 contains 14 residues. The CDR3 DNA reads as TGCAGTAGTTCGACTAGCGGGAGTATCGATGAGCAGTTCTTC. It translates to CSSSTSGSIDEQFF.

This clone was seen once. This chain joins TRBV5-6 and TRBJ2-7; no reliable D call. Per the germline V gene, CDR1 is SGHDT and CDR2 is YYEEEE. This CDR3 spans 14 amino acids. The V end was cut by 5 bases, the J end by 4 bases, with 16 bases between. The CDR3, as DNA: TGTGCCAGCAGTCCCCCCCAGAACCCATACGAGCAGTACTTC. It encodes CASSPPQNPYEQYF.

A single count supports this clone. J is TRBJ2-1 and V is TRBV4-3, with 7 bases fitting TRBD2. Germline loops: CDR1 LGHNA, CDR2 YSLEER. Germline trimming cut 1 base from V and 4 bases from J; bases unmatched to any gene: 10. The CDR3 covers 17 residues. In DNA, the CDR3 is TGCGCCAGCAGCCAAGGGTTGGAGGGAGGGTTTTACAATGAGCAGTTCTTC. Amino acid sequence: CASSQGLEGGFYNEQFF.

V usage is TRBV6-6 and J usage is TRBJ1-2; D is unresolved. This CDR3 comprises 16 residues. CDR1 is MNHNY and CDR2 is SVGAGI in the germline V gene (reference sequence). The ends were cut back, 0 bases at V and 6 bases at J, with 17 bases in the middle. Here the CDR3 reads CASSYSTRADRNGYTF. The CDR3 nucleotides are TGTGCCAGCAGTTACTCGACGAGGGCCGATCGAAATGGCTACACCTTC.

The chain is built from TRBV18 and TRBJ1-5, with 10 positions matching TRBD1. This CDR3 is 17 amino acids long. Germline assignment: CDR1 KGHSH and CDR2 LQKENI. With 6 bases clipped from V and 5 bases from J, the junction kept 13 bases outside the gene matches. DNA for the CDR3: TGTGCCAGCTCTACCACACGACAGGGGGCTATCGATCAGCCCCAGCATTTT. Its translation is CASSTTRQGAIDQPQHF.

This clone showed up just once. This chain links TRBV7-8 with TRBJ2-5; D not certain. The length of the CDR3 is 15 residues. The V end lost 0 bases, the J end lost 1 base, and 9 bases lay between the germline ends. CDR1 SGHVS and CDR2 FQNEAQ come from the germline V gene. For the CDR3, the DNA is TGTGCCAGCAGCTTAGCGCACAGCCGCCAAGAGACCCAGTACTTC. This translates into CASSLAHSRQETQYF.

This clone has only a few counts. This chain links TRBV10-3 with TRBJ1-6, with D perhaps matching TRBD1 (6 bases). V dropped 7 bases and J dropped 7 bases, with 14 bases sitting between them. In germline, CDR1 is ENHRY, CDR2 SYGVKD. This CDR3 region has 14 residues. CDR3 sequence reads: CAITEGQGNSPLHF. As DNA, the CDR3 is TGTGCCATCACCGAAGGTCAGGGGAATTCACCCCTCCACTTT.

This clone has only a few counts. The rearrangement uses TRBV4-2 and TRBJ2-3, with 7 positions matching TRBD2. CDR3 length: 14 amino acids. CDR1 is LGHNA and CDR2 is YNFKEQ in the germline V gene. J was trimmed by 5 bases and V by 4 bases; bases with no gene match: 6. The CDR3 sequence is CASSPRSGGDTQYF. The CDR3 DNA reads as TGTGCCAGCAGCCCCCGGTCGGGGGGAGATACGCAGTATTTT.

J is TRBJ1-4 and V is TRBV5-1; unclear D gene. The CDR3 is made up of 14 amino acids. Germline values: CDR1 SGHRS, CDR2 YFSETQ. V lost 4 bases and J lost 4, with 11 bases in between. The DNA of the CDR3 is TGCGCCAGCAGCAGGGCCCGGGGTAATGAAAAACTGTTTTTT. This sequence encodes CASSRARGNEKLFF.

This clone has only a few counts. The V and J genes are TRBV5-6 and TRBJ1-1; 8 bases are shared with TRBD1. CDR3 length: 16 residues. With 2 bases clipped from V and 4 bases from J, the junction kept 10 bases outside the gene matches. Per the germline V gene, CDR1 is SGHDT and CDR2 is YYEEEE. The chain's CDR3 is CASSFLTTGALTEAFF. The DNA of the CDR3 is TGTGCCAGCAGCTTCCTAACGACAGGGGCTCTCACTGAAGCTTTCTTT. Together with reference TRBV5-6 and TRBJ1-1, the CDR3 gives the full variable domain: DAGVTQSPTHLIKTRGQQVTLRCSPKSGHDTVSWYQQALGQGPQFIFQYYEEEERQRGNFPDRFSGHQFPNYSSELNVNALLLGDSALYLCASSFLTTGALTEAFFGQGTRLTVV.

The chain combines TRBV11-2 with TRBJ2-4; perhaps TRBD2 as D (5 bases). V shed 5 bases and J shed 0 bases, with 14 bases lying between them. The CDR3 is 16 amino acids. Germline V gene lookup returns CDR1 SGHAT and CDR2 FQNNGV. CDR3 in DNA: TGTGCCAGCAGCCTCGATTTAGCGCTAGCCAAAAACATTCAGTACTTC. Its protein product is CASSLDLALAKNIQYF.

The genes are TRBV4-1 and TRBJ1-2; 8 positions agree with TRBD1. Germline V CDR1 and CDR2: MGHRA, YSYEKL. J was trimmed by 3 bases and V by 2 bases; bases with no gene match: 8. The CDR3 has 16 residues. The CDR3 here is CASSQPGRGRDYGYTF. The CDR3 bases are TGCGCCAGCAGCCAACCTGGCAGGGGGCGGGACTATGGCTACACCTTC.

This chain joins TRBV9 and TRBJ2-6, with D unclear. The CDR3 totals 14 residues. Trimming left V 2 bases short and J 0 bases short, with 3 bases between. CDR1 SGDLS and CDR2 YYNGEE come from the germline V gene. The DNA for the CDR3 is TGTGCCAGCAGCGTCAGCTCTGGGGCCAACGTCCTGACTTTC. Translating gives CASSVSSGANVLTF. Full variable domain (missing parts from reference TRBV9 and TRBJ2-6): DSGVTQTPKHLITATGQRVTLRCSPRSGDLSVYWYQQSLDQGLQFLIQYYNGEERAKGNILERFSAQQFPDLHSELNLSSLELGDSALYFCASSVSSGANVLTFGAGSRLTVL.